Listed here are 26 T cell receptor beta chains from one sample, sequenced in a study of glioma-infiltrating T cells after dendritic cell vaccination (dated by TCRdb to the mid-2010s). Library preparation employed the immunoSEQ multiplex PCR assay. TCRdb retrieved this table from immuneACCESS and kept in-frame rearrangements only. Not all clones are present; in checked studies, unresolved V genes account for under half, and no reason is known for the remainder. Present in this sample are around 60,000 clones, 85% to 90% of which were seen just once. Jointly, the top ten make up approximately 8.9% of the sample. The time point label for this specimen denotes: after dendritic cell vaccination, including at tumor progression/relapse. The sequencing here drew on blood, taken after dendritic cell vaccination. The receptors were gathered from a human donor with glioblastoma.

CDR3 in amino acids: CASSWRGAGELFF. CDR3 nucleotides: TGTGCCAGCAGCTGGCGGGGCGCGGGGGAGCTGTTTTTT. The gene calls are TRBV11-1 and TRBJ2-2, with D tentatively TRBD2 (6 bases). Deletions cut 4 bases from V and 8 bases from J, with 11 bases between. Germline CDR1 reads SGHAT; CDR2 reads FQDESV (reference sequence). CDR3 length equals 13 residues. Full variable domain (outside the CDR3, taken from reference TRBV11-1 and TRBJ2-2): EAEVAQSPRYKITEKSQAVAFWCDPISGHATLYWYRQILGQGPELLVQFQDESVVDDSQLPKDRFSAERLKGVDSTLKIQPAELGDSAMYLCASSWRGAGELFFGEGSRLTVL.

CDR3 region: CASSERGSGSEQYF. The CDR3 DNA sequence: TGTGCCAGCAGTGAAAGGGGCTCAGGTTCCGAGCAGTACTTC. The rearrangement joins TRBV25-1 to TRBJ2-7; perhaps TRBD1 as D (5 bases). The V gene lost 2 bases and the J gene lost 6 bases, with 14 bases spanning the gap. The CDR3 loop spans 14 amino acids. CDR1 is MGHDK and CDR2 is SYGVNS in the germline V gene.

The table lists this clone with a count of one. This sequence joins TRBV19 and TRBJ1-2; the D is unclear. Per the germline V gene, CDR1 is LNHDA and CDR2 is SQIVND (reference sequence). V was cut by 5 bases and J by 5 bases, with 6 bases left in between. The CDR3 runs to 11 residues. CDR3 DNA: TGTGCCAGTAGTTTGCAGTATGGCTACACCTTC. This gives the protein CASSLQYGYTF.

The CDR3 loop reads CASSESTPGELFF. For the CDR3, the DNA is TGCGCCAGCAGTGAGTCGACTCCCGGGGAGCTGTTTTTT. The J gene is TRBJ2-2, the V gene TRBV10-1; no reliable D call. V lost 0 bases, J lost 6 bases, and 5 bases lay in between. The germline CDR1 and CDR2 sequences are WNHNN and SYGVQD (reference sequence). This CDR3 region has 13 residues.

V and J are TRBV7-8 and TRBJ1-2; no clear D. Germline V CDR1 and CDR2: SGHVS, FQNEAQ. This CDR3 contains 14 residues. The ends were cut back, 0 bases at V and 1 base at J, with 6 bases in the middle. The CDR3 reads CASSLAYYNYGYTF. The CDR3 nucleotides are TGTGCCAGCAGCTTAGCGTACTATAACTATGGCTACACCTTC.

This clone occurred a few times. The genes are TRBV6-1 and TRBJ1-2; D is possibly TRBD1 (6 bases). Germline lookup yields CDR1 MNHNS and CDR2 SASEGT. The CDR3 is made up of 13 amino acids. V was trimmed by 6 bases and J by 2 bases, leaving 10 bases between them. DNA of the CDR3: TGTGCCAGCAGCGAGACAGGAAACTATGGCTACACCTTC. Translated: CASSETGNYGYTF.

The chain combines TRBV29-1 with TRBJ1-2, with a possible D match to TRBD1 (5 bases). V gave up 7 bases and J gave up 4 bases, with 13 bases separating them. Germline V gene lookup returns CDR1 SQVTM and CDR2 ANQGSEA. The CDR3 is 12 residues long. The CDR3 sequence is CSGLWQGYGYTF. DNA of the CDR3: TGCAGCGGCCTTTGGCAGGGCTATGGCTACACCTTC. The full variable domain, rest sourced from reference TRBV29-1 and TRBJ1-2, is SAVISQKPSRDICQRGTSLTIQCQVDSQVTMMFWYRQQPGQSLTLIATANQGSEATYESGFVIDKFPISRPNLTFSTLTVSNMSPEDSSIYLCSGLWQGYGYTFGSGTRLTVV.

The chain recombines TRBV18 with TRBJ1-1; 7 bases line up with TRBD1. The CDR3 has 13 residues. Germline CDR1 and CDR2: KGHSH and LQKENI. Trimming at V came to 2 bases and at J to 8 bases, leaving 5 bases not matched to a gene. CDR3 protein: CASSPNPGQEAFF. The CDR3 coding sequence is TGTGCCAGCTCACCAAACCCGGGACAGGAAGCTTTCTTT.

J is TRBJ2-5 and V is TRBV4-1, with no clear D. The CDR3 spans 13 residues. CDR1 MGHRA and CDR2 YSYEKL come from the germline V gene. V dropped 1 base and J dropped 1 base, with 4 bases sitting between them. The CDR3: CASSQVIQETQYF. Here the CDR3 DNA reads TGCGCCAGCAGCCAAGTTATCCAAGAGACCCAGTACTTC.

This sequence joins TRBV7-8 and TRBJ2-2; tentatively, D is TRBD2 (6 bases). The CDR3 has 15 amino acids. Germline V gene data show CDR1 as SGHVS and CDR2 as FQNEAQ. The V gene lost 8 bases and the J gene lost 0 bases, with 13 bases spanning the gap. CDR3: CASGAGYTNTGELFF. The CDR3 region has the DNA TGTGCCAGCGGGGCGGGGTACACGAACACCGGGGAGCTGTTTTTT.

This clone was detected only a few times. This rearrangement joins TRBV27 to TRBJ1-5; D is undetermined. The CDR3 has 14 amino acids. V lost 6 bases to trimming and J lost 1 base, with 10 bases between them. CDR1 and CDR2 (germline): MNHEY, SMNVEV (reference sequence). As DNA, the CDR3 is TGTGCCAGCAGAGGAGGGAAGAGCAATCAGCCCCAGCATTTT. As protein: CASRGGKSNQPQHF.

This clone was observed once. The CDR3 loop reads CASSLGSGIRVYEQYF. CDR3 sequence (DNA): TGTGCCAGCAGCTTGGGATCAGGGATTAGGGTCTACGAGCAGTACTTC. J is TRBJ2-7 and V is TRBV5-4; tentative D call: TRBD1 (5 bases). The length of the CDR3 is 16 residues. The ends were cut back, 0 bases at V and 3 bases at J, with 16 bases in the middle. Per germline, CDR1 SGHNT and CDR2 YYREEE (reference sequence).

The chain is built from TRBV6-6 and TRBJ1-1; D is unresolved. V lost 2 bases to trimming and J lost 1 base, with 11 bases between them. The CDR3 length is 15 residues. Looked up from germline, CDR1 is MNHNY and CDR2 is SVGAGI (reference sequence). The CDR3 coding sequence is TGTGCCAGCAGTTACAGTGGGGAGCCGAACACTGAAGCTTTCTTT. Translation: CASSYSGEPNTEAFF.

The chain joins TRBV6-7 to TRBJ1-6; D perhaps matches TRBD1 (5 bases). TRBV6-7 is an ORF, and what it does is uncertain. This CDR3 comprises 17 residues. The V end was cut by 0 bases, the J end by 1 base, with 10 bases between. CDR3 residues: CASSYSTGWSYNSPLHF. The CDR3 DNA is TGTGCCAGCAGTTACTCAACAGGTTGGTCCTATAATTCACCCCTCCACTTT.

The chain couples TRBV11-2 to TRBJ1-1, with 8 bases aligning to TRBD1. Looked up from germline, CDR1 is SGHAT and CDR2 is FQNNGV. The V and J ends lost 5 bases and 4 bases, in that order; junction bases with no gene match: 9. The CDR3 loop spans 15 amino acids. The CDR3 sequence: CASSVPTGGGTEAFF. The DNA for the CDR3 is TGTGCCAGCAGCGTCCCTACAGGGGGTGGCACTGAAGCTTTCTTT. Variable domain in full (rest from reference TRBV11-2 and TRBJ1-1): EAGVAQSPRYKIIEKRQSVAFWCNPISGHATLYWYQQILGQGPKLLIQFQNNGVVDDSQLPKDRFSAERLKGVDSTLKIQPAKLEDSAVYLCASSVPTGGGTEAFFGQGTRLTVV.

The rearrangement joins TRBV9 to TRBJ2-5; D perhaps matches TRBD1 (6 bases). CDR3 length: 11 amino acids. Trimming stripped 7 bases from V and 3 bases from J, with 7 bases between. The germline CDR1 and CDR2 sequences are SGDLS and YYNGEE. CDR3: CASGGKETQYF. For the CDR3, the DNA is TGTGCCAGCGGGGGCAAAGAGACCCAGTACTTC.

The chain couples TRBV7-3 to TRBJ2-2, with 9 bases lining up with TRBD1. CDR3 length: 15 residues. Looked up from germline, CDR1 is SGHTA and CDR2 is FQGTGA. The ends lost 1 base at V and 5 bases at J; junction bases unmatched: 2. The CDR3, as DNA: TGTGCCAGCAGCTTAAGACAGGGGGGAACCGGGGAGCTGTTTTTT. Its protein product is CASSLRQGGTGELFF.

The V gene is TRBV6-6, the J gene TRBJ1-1, with 8 bases aligning to TRBD1. The CDR3 loop spans 15 amino acids. Losses at the gene ends were 5 bases for V and 7 bases for J; bases not matched to a gene: 12. The germline gives CDR1 MNHNY, CDR2 SVGAGI (reference sequence). The CDR3 loop reads CASSGGQGRAYEAFF. The CDR3 region has the DNA TGTGCCAGCAGTGGAGGACAGGGTAGGGCCTATGAAGCTTTCTTT.

Concerning this clone itself: This CDR3 is also generated by other DNA sequences in the sample. V gene TRBV7-8 combines with J gene TRBJ2-7, with D possibly being TRBD1 (6 bases). Germline loops: CDR1 SGHVS, CDR2 FQNEAQ. The CDR3 is 13 amino acids. The V and J ends lost 5 bases and 0 bases respectively, with 8 bases between them. The CDR3 nucleotides read TGTGCCAGCAGCCCCAGGGGCTCCTACGAGCAGTACTTC. Translating gives CASSPRGSYEQYF.

This chain links TRBV7-2 with TRBJ2-5, with a tentative D call TRBD2 (5 bases). Trimming pared 2 bases from V and 5 bases from J, leaving 12 bases between. Germline assignment: CDR1 SGHTA and CDR2 FQGNSA. The CDR3 extends over 14 amino acids. CDR3 DNA: TGTGCCAGCAGCTTAATGGCTAGCCGGGAGACCCAGTACTTC. It translates to CASSLMASRETQYF. Full variable domain (missing parts from reference TRBV7-2 and TRBJ2-5): GAGVSQSPSNKVTEKGKDVELRCDPISGHTALYWYRQSLGQGLEFLIYFQGNSAPDKSGLPSDRFSAERTGGSVSTLTIQRTQQEDSAVYLCASSLMASRETQYFGPGTRLLVL.

V and J are TRBV25-1 and TRBJ1-1, with 7 bases aligning to TRBD1. V shed 7 bases and J 3 bases; nucleotides not matched to a gene: 11. Per germline, CDR1 MGHDK and CDR2 SYGVNS. There are 15 residues in the CDR3. The CDR3 loop is CASTPRQGSYTEAFF. CDR3 sequence (DNA): TGTGCCAGCACCCCCAGACAGGGCTCGTACACTGAAGCTTTCTTT.

This chain connects TRBV27 to TRBJ2-7; 8 bases align to TRBD2. J gave up 1 base and V 5 bases, and 4 bases lay outside the gene matches. Germline CDR1 MNHEY, CDR2 SMNVEV (reference sequence). The length of the CDR3 is 14 residues. The CDR3 loop is CASSLTSGSYEQYF. In DNA, the CDR3 is TGTGCCAGCAGTCTTACTAGCGGATCCTACGAGCAGTACTTC.

The chain employs TRBV4-2 and TRBJ2-5, with TRBD2 identical over 8 bases. This CDR3 has 15 amino acids. Germline loops: CDR1 LGHNA, CDR2 YNFKEQ. Unmatched junction bases numbered 3, after V lost 1 base and J lost 2 bases. CDR3 nucleotide sequence: TGTGCCAGCAGCCAAGTCGGGGGGGTACAAGAGACCCAGTACTTC. Its translation is CASSQVGGVQETQYF.

The chain couples TRBV27 to TRBJ1-2, with 8 bases fitting TRBD1. In germline, CDR1 is MNHEY, CDR2 SMNVEV (reference sequence). Trimming took 5 bases from V and 1 from J; bases not matched to a gene: 9. The CDR3 runs to 16 residues. The CDR3 region is CASSSAGGEFNYGYTF. CDR3 DNA sequence: TGTGCCAGCAGTAGTGCAGGGGGCGAGTTTAACTATGGCTACACCTTC.

V gene TRBV5-4 combines with J gene TRBJ1-6, with 12 bases fitting TRBD1. Per the germline V gene, CDR1 is SGHNT and CDR2 is YYREEE (reference sequence). This CDR3 is built from 16 residues. The trim removed 2 bases at V and 10 bases at J, leaving 7 bases unmatched. The DNA for the CDR3 is TGTGCCAGCAGCTTTGGGACAGGGGGCGTAGGATCACCCCTCCACTTT. It is translated as CASSFGTGGVGSPLHF.

V and J are TRBV9 and TRBJ1-4; TRBD1 aligns across 7 bases. Germline CDR1 is SGDLS and CDR2 is YYNGEE. The V and J ends lost 4 bases and 3 bases, in that order; junction bases with no gene match: 6. This CDR3 region has 15 residues. The CDR3 region is CASSLQGISNEKLFF. The CDR3, as DNA: TGTGCCAGCAGCTTACAGGGGATTTCTAATGAAAAACTGTTTTTT.